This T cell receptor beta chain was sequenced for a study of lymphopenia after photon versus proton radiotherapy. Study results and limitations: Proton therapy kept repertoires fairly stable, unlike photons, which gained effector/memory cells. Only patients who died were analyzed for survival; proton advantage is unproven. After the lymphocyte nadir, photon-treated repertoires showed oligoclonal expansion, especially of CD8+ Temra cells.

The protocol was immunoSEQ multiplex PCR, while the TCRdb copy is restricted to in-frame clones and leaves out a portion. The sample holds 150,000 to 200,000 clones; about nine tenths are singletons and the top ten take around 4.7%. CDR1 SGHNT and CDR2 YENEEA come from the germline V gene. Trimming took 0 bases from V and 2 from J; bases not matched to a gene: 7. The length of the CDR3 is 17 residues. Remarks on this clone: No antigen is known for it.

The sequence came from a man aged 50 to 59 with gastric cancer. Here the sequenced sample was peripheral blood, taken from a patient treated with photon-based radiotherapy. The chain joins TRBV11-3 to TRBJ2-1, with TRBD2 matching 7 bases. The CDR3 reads CASSLDPGEGTYNEQFF. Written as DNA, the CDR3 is TGTGCCAGCAGCTTAGATCCCGGGGAGGGAACCTACAATGAGCAGTTCTTC.